This T cell receptor beta chain was documented in a study of T cell repertoires in cytomegalovirus infection. Worth noting for this clonotype: What it recognizes is unknown.

TCRdb analysed the reads with MiXCR anew, one entry per CDR3 protein. This table holds under 500,000 distinct CDR3 sequences, about 44% found once. Unmatched junction bases numbered 11, after V lost 7 bases and J lost 0 bases. The CDR3 spans 17 residues. Germline V gene sequence: CDR1 LNHDA, CDR2 SQIVND (reference sequence). The genes are TRBV19 and TRBJ2-2, with 7 nucleotides matching TRBD2. The material was cultured PBMCs, obtained from culture after CMV antigen stimulation. The TCR sequence derives from a human donor in good health (CMV status not recorded). Some clones in this sample may be carry-over from other donors' samples. CDR3 loop: CASNDGLVLANTGELFF. For the CDR3, the DNA is TGTGCCAGTAACGATGGACTAGTGCTCGCGAACACCGGGGAGCTGTTTTTT.